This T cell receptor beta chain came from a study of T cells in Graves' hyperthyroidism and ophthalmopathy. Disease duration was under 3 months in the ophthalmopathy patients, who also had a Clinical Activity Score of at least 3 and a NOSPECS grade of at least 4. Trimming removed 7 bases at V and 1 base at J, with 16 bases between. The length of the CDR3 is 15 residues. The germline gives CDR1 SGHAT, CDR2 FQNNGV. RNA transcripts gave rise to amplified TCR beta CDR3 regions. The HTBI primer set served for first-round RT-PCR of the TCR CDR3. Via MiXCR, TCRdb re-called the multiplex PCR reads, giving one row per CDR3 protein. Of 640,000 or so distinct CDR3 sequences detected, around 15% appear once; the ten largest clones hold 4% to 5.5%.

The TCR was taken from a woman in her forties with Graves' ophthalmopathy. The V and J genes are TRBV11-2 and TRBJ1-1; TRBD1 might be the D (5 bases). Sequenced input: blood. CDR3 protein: CASNLRGSWNTEAFF. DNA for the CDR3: TGTGCCAGCAACTTGAGGGGTAGTTGGAACACTGAAGCTTTCTTT.